A single sample gave rise to the 6 T cell receptor beta chains below, sequenced in a study of early T cells in non-severe SARS-CoV-2 infection. TCRdb used MiXCR to reprocess the 5' RACE reads, holding one entry per CDR3 protein. The table has tens of thousands of distinct CDR3 sequences, more than 10% seen once; the top ten hold approximately 1%. Sequencing was done on a sample of whole blood. Every receptor here comes from an adult who was a healthcare worker with PCR-confirmed SARS-CoV-2 infection or an uninfected control (not recorded which).

There are a few counts of this clonotype. The chain is built from TRBV27 and TRBJ2-3, with D tentatively TRBD1 or TRBD2 (6 bases each). V gave up 8 bases and J gave up 4 bases, with 16 bases separating them. The CDR3 length is 14 residues. CDR1 and CDR2 (germline): MNHEY, SMNVEV (reference sequence). The CDR3 loop reads CASCEWGASDTQYF. CDR3 sequence (DNA): TGTGCCAGCTGTGAGTGGGGGGCCTCAGATACGCAGTATTTT.

This clonotype occurred many times. This chain joins TRBV20-1 and TRBJ2-3, with 10 bases lining up with TRBD2. Germline loops: CDR1 DFQATT, CDR2 SNEGSKA (reference sequence). V lost 5 bases to trimming and J lost 3 bases; unmatched junction nucleotides: 5. The CDR3 extends over 14 amino acids. Here the CDR3 reads CSAGGLAATDTQYF. The CDR3 DNA follows: TGCAGTGCTGGTGGACTAGCGGCTACAGATACGCAGTATTTT.

The chain recombines TRBV5-6 with TRBJ2-7, with D possibly matching TRBD1 (6 bases). V lost 4 bases to trimming and J lost 7 bases, with 15 bases between them. CDR1 is SGHDT, CDR2 YYEEEE, per germline. The CDR3 loop spans 13 amino acids. CDR3 region: CASSLRGMREQYF. DNA of the CDR3: TGTGCCAGCAGCCTTAGGGGGATGAGAGAGCAGTACTTC.

In its sample, this clonotype was seen many times. The chain carries TRBV21-1 and TRBJ2-5; TRBD1, the table's D call, lacks a check against the DNA. TRBV21-1 is labeled a pseudogene. This CDR3 has 14 amino acids. CDR3 sequence: CASSKGGTHETQYF. CDR3 nucleotide sequence: TGTGCCAGCAGCAAAGGGGGGACACATGAGACCCAGTACTTC.

This clonotype was found many times. Mismatch with germline at one junction end may stem from a read error. The V call is TRBV7-2, the J call TRBJ2-1, with a tentative D call TRBD1 (5 bases). The germline gives CDR1 SGHTA, CDR2 FQGNSA. The CDR3 length is 13 residues. The CDR3 spells CASSLSETVSPRF. The CDR3 DNA sequence: TGTGCCAGCAGCTTAAGTGAGACAGTCAGCCCACGCTTC.

The chain joins TRBV2 to TRBJ1-2; unclear D gene. V shed 2 bases and J shed 2 bases, with 6 bases lying between them. The CDR3 runs 13 residues. Germline V gives CDR1 SNHLY, CDR2 FYNNEI. The CDR3 loop is CASSENGNYGYTF. CDR3 coding DNA: TGTGCCAGCAGTGAAAACGGAAACTATGGCTACACCTTC.